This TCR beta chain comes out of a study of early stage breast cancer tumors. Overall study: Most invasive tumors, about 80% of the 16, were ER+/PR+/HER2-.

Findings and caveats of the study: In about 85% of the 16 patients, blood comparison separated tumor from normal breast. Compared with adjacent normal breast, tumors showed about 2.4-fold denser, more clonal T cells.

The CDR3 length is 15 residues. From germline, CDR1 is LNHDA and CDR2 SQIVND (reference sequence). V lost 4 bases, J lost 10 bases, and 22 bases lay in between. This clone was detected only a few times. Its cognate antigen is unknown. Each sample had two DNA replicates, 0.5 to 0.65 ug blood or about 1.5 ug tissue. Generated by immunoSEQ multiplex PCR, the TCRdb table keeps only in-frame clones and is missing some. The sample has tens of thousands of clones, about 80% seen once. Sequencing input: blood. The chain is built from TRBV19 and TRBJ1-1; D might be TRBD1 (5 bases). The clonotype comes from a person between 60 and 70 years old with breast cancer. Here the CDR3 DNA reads TGTGCCAGTAGTAGGCGCAGGGTGCGTACCATCGGAGCTTTCTTT. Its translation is CASSRRRVRTIGAFF.